The 14 T cell receptor beta chains listed next were all sequenced from one sample in a study of cytomegalovirus exposure and HLA in healthy donors. The PCR was carried out with 60 Vbeta primers and 13 Jbeta primers. The method was immunoSEQ multiplex PCR; TCRdb's version includes in-frame clones alone and lacks a portion of them. The sample holds fewer than 70,000 clones, approximately 83% seen once. Sequencing was done on a sample of PBMCs. The receptors derive from a human donor in good health.

This clone showed up just a few times. The J gene is TRBJ2-2, the V gene TRBV4-1; 11 bases fit TRBD2. The CDR3 spans 17 residues. J lost 6 bases, V lost 4 bases, and 10 bases had no gene match. Germline V gene sequence: CDR1 MGHRA, CDR2 YSYEKL. CDR3 region: CASSPMGVAGGAGELFF. CDR3 in DNA: TGCGCCAGCAGCCCCATGGGGGTAGCGGGGGGGGCCGGGGAGCTGTTTTTT.

The rearrangement links TRBV7-6 to TRBJ2-6, with D hard to call. Germline V gene lookup returns CDR1 SGHVS and CDR2 FNYEAQ. V was cut by 6 bases and J by 0 bases, with 9 bases left in between. The length of the CDR3 is 15 residues. The DNA of the CDR3 is TGTGCCAGCAGTCAGACTGACTCTGGGGCCAACGTCCTGACTTTC. Amino acids: CASSQTDSGANVLTF.

The rearrangement links TRBV5-1 to TRBJ2-7, with D maybe TRBD1 (7 bases). In germline, CDR1 is SGHRS, CDR2 YFSETQ. Deletions cut 3 bases from V and 7 bases from J, with 14 bases between. The CDR3 has 13 amino acids. CDR3 sequence reads: CASSYTGAGEQYF. CDR3 nucleotide sequence: TGCGCCAGCAGCTATACAGGGGCGGGGGAGCAGTACTTC.

The rearrangement uses TRBV15 and TRBJ2-7; 10 bases fit TRBD1. The V gene end was trimmed by 4 bases and the J gene end by 7 bases; junction bases not matched to a gene: 7. Germline lookup yields CDR1 LNHNV and CDR2 YYDKDF (reference sequence). The CDR3 length is 14 residues. CDR3 sequence (DNA): TGTGCCACCAGCATCGGGACAGGGGATGAAGAGCAGTACTTC. Its protein is CATSIGTGDEEQYF.

The chain employs TRBV6-4 and TRBJ2-1, with D unclear. Between the trimmed V and J ends, which lost 6 bases and 9 bases, there was a span of 15 bases. The CDR3 runs 13 residues. In germline, CDR1 is MRHNA, CDR2 SNTAGT. The DNA for the CDR3 is TGTGCCAGCAGCTACCTGCCCGGTGGTGAGCAGTTCTTC. Translating it yields CASSYLPGGEQFF.

A few counts support this clone. This chain connects TRBV28 to TRBJ1-5; 7 positions match TRBD1. The CDR3 loop spans 15 amino acids. Germline loops: CDR1 MDHEN, CDR2 SYDVKM. The V segment lost 5 bases and the J segment 6 bases; nucleotides outside the gene matches: 10. The CDR3 region is CASSRQGLESQPQHF. As DNA, the CDR3 is TGTGCCAGCAGTCGACAGGGTTTAGAAAGTCAGCCCCAGCATTTT.

V usage is TRBV30 and J usage is TRBJ2-2; 10 bases match TRBD1. V lost 6 bases and J lost 7; bases outside the gene matches: 14. The CDR3 contains 16 residues. CDR1 GTSNPN and CDR2 SVGIG come from the germline V gene (reference sequence). In DNA, the CDR3 is TGTGCCTGCCACTTTGCCGGGACAGGGGCCGGCGGGGAGCTGTTTTTT. This sequence encodes CACHFAGTGAGGELFF.

The rearrangement links TRBV4-3 to TRBJ1-6; D gene ambiguous. V gave up 0 bases and J gave up 6 bases, with 6 bases separating them. Germline CDR1 reads LGHNA; CDR2 reads YSLEER. This CDR3 comprises 14 residues. CDR3: CASSQDYPNSPLHF. The DNA for the CDR3 is TGCGCCAGCAGCCAAGATTATCCTAATTCACCCCTCCACTTT.

This chain links TRBV5-1 with TRBJ1-5, with D maybe TRBD1 (5 bases). V was clipped by 10 bases and J by 2 bases, with 16 bases between them. This CDR3 region has 14 residues. CDR1 and CDR2 from the germline V gene are SGHRS and YFSETQ. The CDR3 DNA reads TGCGCCGCGCTCATAAGGGGTCGCAATCAGCCCCAGCATTTT. This encodes CAALIRGRNQPQHF. The full variable domain, its missing parts supplied by reference TRBV5-1 and TRBJ1-5, is KAGVTQTPRYLIKTRGQQVTLSCSPISGHRSVSWYQQTPGQGLQFLFEYFSETQRNKGNFPGRFSGRQFSNSRSEMNVSTLELGDSALYLCAALIRGRNQPQHFGDGTRLSIL.

The chain links TRBV29-1 to TRBJ1-1; 12 nucleotides align to TRBD1. The CDR3 is 13 residues long. Per germline, CDR1 SQVTM and CDR2 ANQGSEA. The J segment lost 4 bases and the V segment lost 6 bases, leaving 3 bases of the junction unmatched. The CDR3, as DNA: TGCAGCGTGGGGACAGGGGGCGGCACTGAAGCTTTCTTT. Translating it yields CSVGTGGGTEAFF.

This chain joins TRBV15 and TRBJ2-2; a weak D match, TRBD1 (7 bases). V was pared by 0 bases and J by 5 bases, with 13 bases between. The CDR3 has 16 residues. Germline V gene sequence: CDR1 LNHNV, CDR2 YYDKDF (reference sequence). For the CDR3, the DNA is TGTGCCACCAGCAGAGAGCGGGACAGCATGACCGGGGAGCTGTTTTTT. It specifies CATSRERDSMTGELFF.

This clone was counted a few times. One end of the junction fails to match germline, which may point to a read error. This chain connects TRBV18 to TRBJ1-2, with TRBD1 identical over 10 bases. Germline CDR1 KGHSH, CDR2 LQKENI. CDR3 length: 13 amino acids. In DNA, the CDR3 is TGTGCCAGCTCACCCCTGGACAGGGGGGGAAGCAGCTTC. Translated, it gives CASSPLDRGGSSF.

The chain recombines TRBV18 with TRBJ2-5; weak D call: TRBD2 (5 bases). Germline loops: CDR1 KGHSH, CDR2 LQKENI. V shed 2 bases and J shed 4 bases, with 8 bases lying between them. This CDR3 is 13 amino acids long. CDR3 sequence: CASSPVEGETQYF. CDR3 nucleotides: TGTGCCAGCTCACCAGTAGAGGGAGAGACCCAGTACTTC.

The J gene is TRBJ1-2, the V gene TRBV5-1; D is undetermined. The V gene's germline CDR1 is SGHRS and CDR2 YFSETQ. CDR3 size: 13 residues. Between the trimmed V and J ends, which lost 0 bases and 8 bases, there was a span of 11 bases. This CDR3 reads CASSLEPERGYTF. In DNA, the CDR3 is TGCGCCAGCAGCTTGGAGCCTGAGAGGGGCTACACCTTC.